The present T cell receptor beta chain was sequenced within a study of cytomegalovirus exposure and HLA in healthy donors. About the research overall: As an earlier analysis found, about 179 million T cells yielded about 120 million unique TCR beta sequences. Study-wide results and limits: The authors later found most CMV-associated TCR beta chains appeared HLA-restricted. For TCR beta chains, V- and J-gene trimming was later linked to a missense DCLRE1C variant. There were a few CMV-associated chains whose specificity for CMV antigens was confirmed in vitro.

Amplification used 60 Vbeta primers and 13 Jbeta primers. The table came from immunoSEQ multiplex PCR; TCRdb's copy has only in-frame clones and leaves some out. The sample carries tens of thousands of clones, just under 80% recorded once. As concerns this clone: Its specificity is not known.

This clonotype originated in a man aged 40-55 years in good health and CMV-seronegative. Source material: PBMCs.

CDR3 protein: CASSRWTGANTEAFF. The CDR3 DNA follows: TGTGCCAGTAGTCGATGGACAGGGGCGAACACTGAAGCTTTCTTT. V gene TRBV19 combines with J gene TRBJ1-1; 9 nucleotides agree with TRBD1. V lost 5 bases, J lost 1 base, and 5 bases stayed unmatched. The CDR3 extends over 15 amino acids. Germline V CDR1 and CDR2: LNHDA, SQIVND (reference sequence).